The 19 T cell receptor beta chains presented below share a single source sample, sequenced in a study of shared clonotypes between healthy human individuals. Positively selected for CCR7, the CD45RO-negative cells used as naive CD8 cells excluded terminally differentiated effector memory CD45RA+ cells. Only in-frame clones appear in the TCRdb table, and some are missing; sequencing was by immunoSEQ multiplex PCR. The sample has about 1,800,000 clones, about 95% seen once. Sequencing used naive CD8+ T cells sorted from blood. The origin of the receptors is a man aged 18 to 29 in good health.

The table lists this clone with a count of one. This chain joins TRBV7-9 and TRBJ2-7; D not resolved. From germline, CDR1 is SEHNR and CDR2 FQNEAQ (reference sequence). The CDR3 loop spans 12 amino acids. Trimming removed 4 bases at V and 6 bases at J, with 10 bases between. The chain's CDR3 is CASSSPAGEQYF. The DNA for the CDR3 is TGTGCCAGCAGCTCCCCGGCAGGCGAGCAGTACTTC.

The V and J genes are TRBV5-6 and TRBJ2-5; D is unclear. This CDR3 contains 13 residues. Trimming shortened V by 0 bases and J by 5 bases, and 8 bases separated the two germline ends. The germline V gene encodes CDR1 SGHDT and CDR2 YYEEEE. In DNA form, the CDR3 reads TGTGCCAGCAGCTTGGAACTGGGGGAGACCCAGTACTTC. Its translation is CASSLELGETQYF.

The chain joins TRBV6-5 to TRBJ1-4; 7 bases are a match to TRBD1. Germline CDR1 and CDR2: MNHEY and SVGAGI. V lost 4 bases, J lost 8 bases, and 7 bases stayed unmatched. The CDR3 sequence is 14 residues long. In DNA, the CDR3 is TGTGCCAGCAGTTTAGAGGGGGCGGGCGAAAAACTGTTTTTT. This encodes CASSLEGAGEKLFF.

The chain is built from TRBV5-1 and TRBJ2-7; the D call may be TRBD1 or TRBD2 (5 bases each). Trimming removed 4 bases at V and 3 bases at J, with 11 bases between. The germline V gene encodes CDR1 SGHRS and CDR2 YFSETQ. The CDR3 runs 13 residues. CDR3 in DNA: TGCGCCAGCAGCGTAGGGACCCTCTACGAGCAGTACTTC. Amino acid sequence: CASSVGTLYEQYF.

This chain connects TRBV28 to TRBJ1-6, with D tentatively TRBD1 (5 bases). Between the trimmed V and J ends, which lost 7 bases and 7 bases, there was a span of 14 bases. Germline V gives CDR1 MDHEN, CDR2 SYDVKM. The CDR3 sequence is 14 residues long. The CDR3 reads CASNRDWGNSPLHF. DNA for the CDR3: TGTGCCAGCAATCGGGACTGGGGCAATTCACCCCTCCACTTT.

The chain joins TRBV27 to TRBJ1-1; 8 bases align to TRBD1. The length of the CDR3 is 15 residues. The V and J ends lost 0 bases and 6 bases, in that order; junction bases with no gene match: 6. In germline, CDR1 is MNHEY, CDR2 SMNVEV (reference sequence). CDR3 sequence reads: CASSLSRQGSAEAFF. In DNA, the CDR3 is TGTGCCAGCAGTTTATCCCGACAGGGGAGCGCTGAAGCTTTCTTT.

V usage is TRBV11-2 and J usage is TRBJ1-4, with TRBD1 matching over 9 bases. The ends lost 1 base at V and 7 bases at J; junction bases unmatched: 7. This CDR3 contains 16 residues. Germline V CDR1 and CDR2: SGHAT, FQNNGV. This CDR3 is CASSLGAGTGSEKLFF. DNA for the CDR3: TGTGCCAGCAGCTTAGGGGCTGGGACAGGGTCTGAAAAACTGTTTTTT.

The V gene is TRBV10-3, the J gene TRBJ1-4; D is perhaps TRBD1 (6 bases). Germline values: CDR1 ENHRY, CDR2 SYGVKD. Trimming left V 8 bases short and J 1 base short, with 14 bases between. This CDR3 contains 15 residues. The CDR3, as DNA: TGTGCCATCCAGCGGGAGGGGGGAACTAATGAAAAACTGTTTTTT. The encoded protein is CAIQREGGTNEKLFF.

DNA for the CDR3: TGTGCCAGCAGAGGGGACCCGGGGGAAGAGACCCAGTACTTC. This encodes CASRGDPGEETQYF. The rearrangement uses TRBV2 and TRBJ2-5; a possible D gene is TRBD2 (6 bases). The length of the CDR3 is 14 residues. Trimming took off 6 bases at V and 3 bases at J, with 14 bases between the two ends. Germline V gene data show CDR1 as SNHLY and CDR2 as FYNNEI.

The chain is built from TRBV19 and TRBJ2-3, with 10 bases lining up with TRBD2. CDR1 and CDR2 from the germline V gene are LNHDA and SQIVND (reference sequence). The CDR3 totals 16 residues. V shed 6 bases, J shed 1 base, and the junction held 7 bases outside the gene matches. CDR3 nucleotides: TGTGCCAGTAGCAGCGGGCTAGCGGGGGGCACAGATACGCAGTATTTT. This translates into CASSSGLAGGTDTQYF.

This clone has a single count. V is TRBV30 and J is TRBJ1-2; D is ambiguous. Trimming stripped 4 bases from V and 3 bases from J, with 6 bases between. The V gene's germline CDR1 is GTSNPN and CDR2 SVGIG (reference sequence). The CDR3 is 11 amino acids. The CDR3 DNA is TGTGCCTGGAATTATGACTATGGCTACACCTTC. Its protein product is CAWNYDYGYTF.

The genes are TRBV6-5 and TRBJ1-6; a possible D gene is TRBD1 (5 bases). This CDR3 comprises 14 residues. Germline V CDR1 and CDR2: MNHEY, SVGAGI. V lost 2 bases and J lost 9, with 11 bases in between. This CDR3 reads CASSYGTSGSPLHF. The CDR3 bases are TGTGCCAGCAGTTACGGGACGTCGGGTTCACCCCTCCACTTT.

Regarding this clone: This specimen includes other DNA sequences encoding the same CDR3. The genes are TRBV7-9 and TRBJ2-6; a possible D gene is TRBD2 (6 bases). The V end was cut by 0 bases, the J end by 2 bases, with 8 bases between. The CDR3 runs to 16 residues. The germline CDR1 and CDR2 sequences are SEHNR and FQNEAQ (reference sequence). The CDR3 nucleotides are TGTGCCAGCAGCTTAGCGGGAGGAGCTGGGGCCAACGTCCTGACTTTC. Translated: CASSLAGGAGANVLTF.

The gene calls are TRBV7-2 and TRBJ2-2, with 12 bases identical to TRBD2. The CDR3 contains 16 residues. CDR1 is SGHTA and CDR2 is FQGNSA in the germline V gene. V lost 5 bases and J lost 1; bases outside the gene matches: 2. DNA for the CDR3: TGTGCCAGCAGCCCGGGACTAGCGGGGAACACCGGGGAGCTGTTTTTT. Translated: CASSPGLAGNTGELFF.

Of note for this clone: This CDR3 is also generated by other DNA sequences in the sample. This CDR3 reads CASSIDLETVNEKLFF. The CDR3 nucleotides are TGTGCCAGTAGTATAGATCTGGAGACAGTTAATGAAAAACTGTTTTTT. The rearrangement joins TRBV19 to TRBJ1-4; the D gene is possibly TRBD1 (5 bases). The CDR3 has 16 amino acids. V gave up 0 bases and J gave up 4 bases, with 12 bases separating them. Germline V gene lookup returns CDR1 LNHDA and CDR2 SQIVND (reference sequence). The full variable domain, with the rest looked up from reference TRBV19 and TRBJ1-4, is DGGITQSPKYLFRKEGQNVTLSCEQNLNHDAMYWYRQDPGQGLRLIYYSQIVNDFQKGDIAEGYSVSREKKESFPLTVTSAQKNPTAFYLCASSIDLETVNEKLFFGSGTQLSVL.

The CDR3 bases are TGTGCCAGCAGTCCATCTAGCGGGGGCATGGATACGCAGTATTTT. Residues: CASSPSSGGMDTQYF. The genes are TRBV28 and TRBJ2-3, with 10 bases that match TRBD2. J was trimmed by 6 bases and V by 5 bases; bases with no gene match: 8. Looked up from germline, CDR1 is MDHEN and CDR2 is SYDVKM. The CDR3 is 15 amino acids. Using reference TRBV28 and TRBJ2-3 for the parts outside the CDR3, the full variable domain is DVKVTQSSRYLVKRTGEKVFLECVQDMDHENMFWYRQDPGLGLRLIYFSYDVKMKEKGDIPEGYSVSREKKERFSLILESASTNQTSMYLCASSPSSGGMDTQYFGPGTRLTVL.

In regard to this clone: Other DNA sequences within the sample encode an identical CDR3. This chain uses TRBV30 with TRBJ2-2; tentatively, D is TRBD2 (6 bases). Trimming removed 5 bases at V and 0 bases at J, with 7 bases between. Germline V lookup: CDR1 GTSNPN, CDR2 SVGIG (reference sequence). There are 13 residues in the CDR3. CDR3 sequence (DNA): TGTGCCTGGGGAGGGCCGAACACCGGGGAGCTGTTTTTT. Its protein is CAWGGPNTGELFF.

The chain recombines TRBV11-2 with TRBJ2-1, with unresolved D. V was trimmed by 2 bases and J by 0 bases, leaving 8 bases between them. The CDR3 sequence is 15 residues long. Germline values: CDR1 SGHAT, CDR2 FQNNGV. Written as DNA, the CDR3 is TGTGCCAGCAGCTTATACGTGGGCTCCTACAATGAGCAGTTCTTC. Protein: CASSLYVGSYNEQFF. The full variable domain, its missing parts supplied by reference TRBV11-2 and TRBJ2-1, is EAGVAQSPRYKIIEKRQSVAFWCNPISGHATLYWYQQILGQGPKLLIQFQNNGVVDDSQLPKDRFSAERLKGVDSTLKIQPAKLEDSAVYLCASSLYVGSYNEQFFGPGTRLTVL.

The chain couples TRBV6-5 to TRBJ1-1; tentative D call: TRBD1 (6 bases). The V end was cut by 6 bases, the J end by 5 bases, with 13 bases between. CDR1 and CDR2 from the germline V gene are MNHEY and SVGAGI. CDR3 length: 13 amino acids. The CDR3 is CASRPGEGTEAFF. The CDR3 DNA follows: TGTGCCAGCAGGCCAGGGGAGGGGACTGAAGCTTTCTTT.